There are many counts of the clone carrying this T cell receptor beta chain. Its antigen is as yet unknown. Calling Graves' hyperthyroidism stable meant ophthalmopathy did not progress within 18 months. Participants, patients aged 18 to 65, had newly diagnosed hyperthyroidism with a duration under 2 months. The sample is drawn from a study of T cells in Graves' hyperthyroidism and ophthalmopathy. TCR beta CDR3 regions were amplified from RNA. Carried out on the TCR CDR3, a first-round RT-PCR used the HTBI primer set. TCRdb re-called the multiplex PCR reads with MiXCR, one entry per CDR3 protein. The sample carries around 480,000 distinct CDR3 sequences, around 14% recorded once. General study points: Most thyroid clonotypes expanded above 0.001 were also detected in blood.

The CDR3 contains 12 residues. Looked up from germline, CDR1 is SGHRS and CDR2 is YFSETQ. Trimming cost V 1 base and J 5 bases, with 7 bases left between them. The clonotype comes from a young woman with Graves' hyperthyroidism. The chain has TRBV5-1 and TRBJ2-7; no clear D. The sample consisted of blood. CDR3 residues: CASSLQGDEQYF. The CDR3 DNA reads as TGCGCCAGCAGCTTGCAAGGCGACGAGCAGTACTTC.